The clone carrying this T cell receptor beta chain was counted only a few times. The data were obtained in a study of T cells after yellow fever vaccination. Whole-study context: Fractions of low cell number were prepared using SMART-Seq v4 Ultra Low Input.

TCRdb reprocessed the 5' RACE reads with MiXCR, giving one entry per CDR3 protein. Seen here are 120,000 or so distinct CDR3 sequences, roughly 8.2% observed once, and the top ten hold almost 40%. The CDR3 sequence is 15 residues long. This TCR was sampled from a man aged 18 to 29 who received the YFV17D yellow fever vaccine. The specimen was CD8+ T cells sorted from PBMCs, collected on the day of the yellow fever booster vaccination. This chain joins TRBV21-1 and TRBJ2-7; TRBD1 reflects the table's D call only, with no check against the DNA. TRBV21-1 is assigned pseudogene status. CDR3 amino acids: CASSLDRGELDEQYV. The CDR3 DNA sequence: TGTGCCAGCAGTTTGGACAGGGGAGAACTCGACGAGCAGTACGTC.